The subject of this entry is one T cell receptor (beta chain). What it binds is not known. The record originates from a study of human T cells and chemical hapten exposure. Study observations and caveats: DPC sensitization did not alter TCRs above 1 in 1000 frequency.

Individual cDNA molecules in this library carried unique molecular identifiers. One entry per CDR3 protein results from TCRdb running MiXCR on the RACE reads. The sample has 35,000 to 45,000 distinct CDR3 sequences; around 8.9% are singletons. As for time point: patch test 2, 6 weeks after DPC sensitization. Treatment given: therapeutic diphenylcyclopropenone sensitization with weekly scalp DPC. CDR3 size: 12 residues. Trimming shortened V by 7 bases and J by 8 bases, and 14 bases separated the two germline ends. Germline V lookup: CDR1 SQVTM, CDR2 ANQGSEA. The TCR comes from a middle-aged woman with alopecia areata. Some clones in this sample may be carry-over from other donors' samples. The chain couples TRBV29-1 to TRBJ1-4; D gene unclear. Sequenced material: whole blood, taken in connection with sensitization to the hapten diphenylcyclopropenone (DPC). CDR3 bases: TGCAGCGCAAAGGATGGCCCCGAAAAACTGTTTTTT. Its translation is CSAKDGPEKLFF.